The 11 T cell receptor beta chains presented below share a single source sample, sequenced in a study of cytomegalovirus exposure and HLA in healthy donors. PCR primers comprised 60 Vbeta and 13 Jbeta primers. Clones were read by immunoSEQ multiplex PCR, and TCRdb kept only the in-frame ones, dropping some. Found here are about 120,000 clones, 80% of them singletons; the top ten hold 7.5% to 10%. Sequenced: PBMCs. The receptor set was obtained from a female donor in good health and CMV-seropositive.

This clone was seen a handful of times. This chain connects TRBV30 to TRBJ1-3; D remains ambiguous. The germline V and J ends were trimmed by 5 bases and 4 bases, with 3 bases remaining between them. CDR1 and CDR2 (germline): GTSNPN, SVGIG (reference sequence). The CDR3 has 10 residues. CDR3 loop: CAWQGNTIYF. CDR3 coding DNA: TGTGCCTGGCAGGGAAACACCATATATTTT.

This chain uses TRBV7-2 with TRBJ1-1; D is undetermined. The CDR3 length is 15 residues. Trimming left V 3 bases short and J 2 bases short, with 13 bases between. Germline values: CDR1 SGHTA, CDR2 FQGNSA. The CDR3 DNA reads TGTGCCAGCAGCTTCGCCCTATCTAGTAACACTGAAGCTTTCTTT. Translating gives CASSFALSSNTEAFF.

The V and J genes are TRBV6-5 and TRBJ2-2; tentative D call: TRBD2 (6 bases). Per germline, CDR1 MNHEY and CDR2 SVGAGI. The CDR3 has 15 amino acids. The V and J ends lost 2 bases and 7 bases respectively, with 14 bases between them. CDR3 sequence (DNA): TGTGCCAGCAGTTACAGTGGGGGGATGCGCGGGGAGCTGTTTTTT. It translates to CASSYSGGMRGELFF.

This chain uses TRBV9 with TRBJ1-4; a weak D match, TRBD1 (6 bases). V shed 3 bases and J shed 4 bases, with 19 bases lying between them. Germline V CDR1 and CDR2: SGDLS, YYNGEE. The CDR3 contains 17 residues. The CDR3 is CASSAGRGAQLNEKLFF. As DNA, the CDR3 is TGTGCCAGCAGCGCCGGCCGGGGGGCGCAGCTTAATGAAAAACTGTTTTTT.

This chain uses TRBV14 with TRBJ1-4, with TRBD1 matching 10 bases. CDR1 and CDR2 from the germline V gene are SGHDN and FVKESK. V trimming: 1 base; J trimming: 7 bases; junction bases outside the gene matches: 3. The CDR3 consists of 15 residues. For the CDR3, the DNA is TGTGCCAGCAGCCAAGTAGGGACAGGGGCTGAAAAACTGTTTTTT. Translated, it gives CASSQVGTGAEKLFF.

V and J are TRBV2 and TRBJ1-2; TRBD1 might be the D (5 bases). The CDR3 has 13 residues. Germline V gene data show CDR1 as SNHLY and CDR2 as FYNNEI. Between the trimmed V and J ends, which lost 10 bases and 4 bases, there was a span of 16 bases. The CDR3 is CATRQTQSYGYTF. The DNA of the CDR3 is TGTGCCACCCGACAGACCCAATCCTATGGCTACACCTTC. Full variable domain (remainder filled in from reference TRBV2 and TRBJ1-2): EPEVTQTPSHQVTQMGQEVILRCVPISNHLYFYWYRQILGQKVEFLVSFYNNEISEKSEIFDDQFSVERPDGSNFTLKIRSTKLEDSAMYFCATRQTQSYGYTFGSGTRLTVV.

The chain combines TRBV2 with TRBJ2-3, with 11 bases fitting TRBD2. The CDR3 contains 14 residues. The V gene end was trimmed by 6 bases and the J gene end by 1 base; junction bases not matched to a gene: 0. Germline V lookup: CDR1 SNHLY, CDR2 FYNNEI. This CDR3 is CASRTSGGTDTQYF. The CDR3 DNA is TGTGCCAGCAGGACTAGCGGGGGCACAGATACGCAGTATTTT.

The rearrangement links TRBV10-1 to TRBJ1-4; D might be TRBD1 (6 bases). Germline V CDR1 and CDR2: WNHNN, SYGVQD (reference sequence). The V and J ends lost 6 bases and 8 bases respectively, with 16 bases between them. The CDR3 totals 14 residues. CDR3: CASSGTQRSEKLFF. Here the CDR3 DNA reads TGCGCCAGCAGCGGGACACAGAGATCCGAAAAACTGTTTTTT.

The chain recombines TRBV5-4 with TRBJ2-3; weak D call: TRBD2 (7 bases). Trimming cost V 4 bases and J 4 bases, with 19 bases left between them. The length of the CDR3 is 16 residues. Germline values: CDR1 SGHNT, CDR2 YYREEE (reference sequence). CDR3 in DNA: TGTGCCAGCAGCCTCTACGGGGGGCTCGGCTCAGATACGCAGTATTTT. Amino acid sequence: CASSLYGGLGSDTQYF.

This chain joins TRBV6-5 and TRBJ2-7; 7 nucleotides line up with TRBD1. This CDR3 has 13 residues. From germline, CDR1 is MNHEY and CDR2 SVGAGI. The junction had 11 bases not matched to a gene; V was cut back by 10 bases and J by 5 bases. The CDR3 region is CATTLPGGDEQYF. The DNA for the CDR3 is TGTGCCACCACCCTACCAGGGGGAGACGAGCAGTACTTC.

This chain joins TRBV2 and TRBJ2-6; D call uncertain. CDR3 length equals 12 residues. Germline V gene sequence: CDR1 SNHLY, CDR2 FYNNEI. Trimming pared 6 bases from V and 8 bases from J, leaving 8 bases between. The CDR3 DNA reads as TGTGCCAGCAGCCCCTCTTCCAACGTCCTGACTTTC. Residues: CASSPSSNVLTF.